What follows are 18 T cell receptor beta chains derived from one specimen sequenced in a study of blood T cells in healthy people across ages. Sample-barcoded 5' priming and a J-beta primer mix drove a second PCR of 7 to 11 cycles. Via MiXCR, TCRdb re-called the 5' RACE reads, giving one row per CDR3 protein. The sample yields 600,000 to 650,000 distinct CDR3 sequences, roughly 58% seen once. The sequenced material came from blood. These TCRs come from a man in his sixties in good health.

Points on this clonotype: Compared with germline, one end of the junction differs, possibly owing to a read error. This chain joins TRBV4-1 and TRBJ2-1; D uncertain. Germline lookup yields CDR1 MGHRA and CDR2 YSYEKL. The CDR3 sequence is 18 residues long. The CDR3: CASSRNQRATGPYNEQFF. DNA for the CDR3: TGCGCCAGTAGCCGCAACCAACGAGCTACCGGCCCCTACAATGAGCAGTTCTTC.

This clonotype was observed at least ten times. This rearrangement joins TRBV7-2 to TRBJ2-1; no clear D. V was shortened by 0 bases and J by 5 bases, with 5 bases between the two germline ends. The germline V gene encodes CDR1 SGHTA and CDR2 FQGNSA. CDR3 size: 13 residues. CDR3 nucleotide sequence: TGTGCCAGCAGCTTAGCGTCGGACAATGAGCAGTTCTTC. Its translation: CASSLASDNEQFF.

In this sample, this clonotype turned up a few times. CDR3 in amino acids: CASSLGLPDTDTQYF. CDR3 sequence (DNA): TGTGCCAGCAGCTTGGGGCTACCTGACACAGATACGCAGTATTTT. The chain joins TRBV12-3 or TRBV12-4 to TRBJ2-3; D possibly corresponds to TRBD1 (5 bases). The CDR3 length is 15 residues. V gave up 6 bases and J gave up 2 bases, with 15 bases separating them.

The gene calls are TRBV19 and TRBJ1-6, with 8 bases identical to TRBD1. V lost 4 bases to trimming and J lost 3 bases; unmatched junction nucleotides: 8. CDR3 length: 17 amino acids. Germline CDR1 LNHDA, CDR2 SQIVND (reference sequence). Here the CDR3 DNA reads TGTGCCAGTAGTAACACGGGACAGGTCATCTATAATTCACCCCTCCACTTT. Residues: CASSNTGQVIYNSPLHF.

The chain has TRBV4-1 and TRBJ2-3; tentatively, D is TRBD2 (5 bases). The V gene's germline CDR1 is MGHRA and CDR2 YSYEKL. The CDR3 extends over 18 amino acids. Trimming stripped 1 base from V and 1 base from J, with 18 bases between. The CDR3 region has the DNA TGCGCCAGCAGCCAAGGAGGGATAGGGTTTGATGGCACAGATACGCAGTATTTT. It is translated as CASSQGGIGFDGTDTQYF.

The chain recombines TRBV7-9 with TRBJ1-1, with D perhaps matching TRBD1 (6 bases). The CDR3 is 13 amino acids. V lost 7 bases and J lost 3, with 12 bases in between. Per the germline V gene, CDR1 is SEHNR and CDR2 is FQNEAQ (reference sequence). The CDR3 DNA follows: TGTGCCAGCACCCCCCGGACAGACACTGAAGCTTTCTTT. Translation: CASTPRTDTEAFF.

The chain uses TRBV6-5 and TRBJ1-4; the D gene is possibly TRBD1 (6 bases). The germline V and J ends were trimmed by 0 bases and 4 bases, with 12 bases remaining between them. This CDR3 has 16 residues. Germline values: CDR1 MNHEY, CDR2 SVGAGI. For the CDR3, the DNA is TGTGCCAGCAGTTACTCGGGTTACAGGGATAATGAAAAACTGTTTTTT. Residues: CASSYSGYRDNEKLFF.

This chain joins TRBV29-1 and TRBJ2-7; 8 nucleotides line up with TRBD1. CDR3 length equals 13 residues. Germline V gene data show CDR1 as SQVTM and CDR2 as ANQGSEA. V shed 6 bases and J 5 bases; nucleotides not matched to a gene: 9. The CDR3 here is CSVPRTGRNEQYF. The DNA for the CDR3 is TGCAGCGTGCCTAGGACAGGGCGGAACGAGCAGTACTTC.

This clonotype was detected many times. The chain recombines TRBV10-1 with TRBJ2-1, with D perhaps TRBD2 (6 bases). The V end lost 6 bases, the J end lost 7 bases, and 22 bases lay between the germline ends. The CDR3 spans 16 residues. The germline gives CDR1 WNHNN, CDR2 SYGVQD (reference sequence). CDR3 coding DNA: TGCGCCAGCAGCGGCGGGACGGCTATGACCTTGAATGAGCAGTTCTTC. This gives the protein CASSGGTAMTLNEQFF.

This clonotype was seen a handful of times. The J gene is TRBJ2-1, the V gene TRBV7-2, with D perhaps TRBD2 (5 bases). The CDR3 extends over 15 amino acids. Trimming cost V 1 base and J 6 bases, with 13 bases left between them. Looked up from germline, CDR1 is SGHTA and CDR2 is FQGNSA. CDR3 sequence (DNA): TGTGCCAGCAGCTTAGGGGGAGTTAGCACCAATGAGCAGTTCTTC. Translating gives CASSLGGVSTNEQFF.

V is TRBV4-1 and J is TRBJ1-5; a possible D gene is TRBD1 (6 bases). Germline V gives CDR1 MGHRA, CDR2 YSYEKL. CDR3 length: 13 residues. The V and J ends lost 2 bases and 10 bases respectively, with 12 bases between them. Here the CDR3 reads CASSQKQGQPQHF. As DNA, the CDR3 is TGCGCCAGCAGCCAAAAACAGGGCCAACCCCAGCATTTT.

V gene TRBV20-1 combines with J gene TRBJ1-5; TRBD1 is a possible D gene (5 bases). The closer fit of TRBJ1-6 to the DNA end suggests the J call may be wrong. CDR1 DFQATT and CDR2 SNEGSKA come from the germline V gene (reference sequence). The CDR3 is made up of 13 amino acids. The CDR3 DNA reads TGCAGTGCTCCCCGGGACCCGGATTCACCCCTCCACTTT. This encodes CSAPRDPDSPLHF.

V gene TRBV4-1 combines with J gene TRBJ2-3; 7 bases are shared with TRBD1. This CDR3 is 20 amino acids long. J was trimmed by 0 bases and V by 0 bases; bases with no gene match: 15. Per germline, CDR1 MGHRA and CDR2 YSYEKL. The CDR3 region has the DNA TGCGCCAGCAGCCAAGAAAGGTCCCGGACAGGTCCCACTAGCACAGATACGCAGTATTTT. It specifies CASSQERSRTGPTSTDTQYF.

Only one count was recorded for this clonotype. V is TRBV15 and J is TRBJ1-2; D is ambiguous. V gave up 5 bases and J gave up 9 bases, with 10 bases separating them. Germline CDR1 is LNHNV and CDR2 is YYDKDF (reference sequence). CDR3 length equals 11 residues. CDR3 in DNA: TGTGCCACCAGCCCCCCTTATCGCTACACCTTC. Its translation: CATSPPYRYTF.

The rearrangement uses TRBV29-1 and TRBJ2-5; 7 positions match TRBD1. Trimming removed 6 bases from V and 11 bases from J; junction bases left unmatched: 15. CDR1 is SQVTM, CDR2 ANQGSEA, per germline. CDR3 length equals 13 residues. In nucleotides, the CDR3 is TGCAGCGTCAACAGACAGGGTTTGAATGAGCAGTACTTC. Translating gives CSVNRQGLNEQYF.

In its sample, this clonotype was seen a few times. The gene calls are TRBV4-1 and TRBJ2-5; D unresolved. This CDR3 region has 15 residues. The germline V gene has CDR1 MGHRA and CDR2 YSYEKL. V dropped 3 bases and J dropped 4 bases, with 15 bases sitting between them. CDR3 protein: CASSHASGARETQYF. The CDR3 DNA follows: TGCGCCAGCAGCCATGCCTCAGGAGCCCGAGAGACCCAGTACTTC.

Note on this clonotype: One end of the junction is discordant with germline, which a read error may explain. The rearrangement joins TRBV7-2 to TRBJ2-4; 9 nucleotides agree with TRBD1. The CDR3 consists of 16 residues. Germline CDR1 reads SGHTA; CDR2 reads FQGNSA. CDR3 nucleotides: TGTGCCAGCAGCTTACCGGGACAGGGAGTCAAAAACAGTCAGTACTTC. The encoded protein is CASSLPGQGVKNSQYF.

The chain recombines TRBV2 with TRBJ1-2, with D unclear. The CDR3 runs 12 residues. Germline CDR1 and CDR2: SNHLY and FYNNEI. V was clipped by 8 bases and J by 2 bases, with 9 bases between them. The chain's CDR3 is CASGYTNYGYTF. CDR3 in DNA: TGTGCCAGCGGATACACCAACTATGGCTACACCTTC.